Listed here are 8 T cell receptor beta chains from one sample, sequenced in a study of T cells in localized non-small cell lung cancer. Using immunoSEQ multiplex PCR, the repertoire was profiled, and TCRdb retains in-frame clones only, with some absent. The sample yields more than 20,000 clones, around 82% seen once. The specimen comprised PBMCs, sampled before any cancer treatment. Receptor source: a man aged 40-75 years with stage II lung adenocarcinoma.

The CDR3, as DNA: TGTGCCAGCAGCTTGGCAGGAGGGTTGGATACGCAGTATTTT. The encoded protein is CASSLAGGLDTQYF. V and J are TRBV5-4 and TRBJ2-3, with D possibly TRBD2 on 6 matching bases. V lost 0 bases to trimming and J lost 6 bases, with 11 bases between them. The CDR3 consists of 14 residues. Per the germline V gene, CDR1 is SGHNT and CDR2 is YYREEE (reference sequence).

V gene TRBV27 combines with J gene TRBJ1-2, with D unresolved. CDR1 MNHEY and CDR2 SMNVEV come from the germline V gene (reference sequence). V was shortened by 2 bases and J by 4 bases, with 14 bases between the two germline ends. The CDR3 totals 15 residues. The CDR3 sequence is CASSLGVAATYGYTF. Here the CDR3 DNA reads TGTGCCAGCAGTTTAGGGGTTGCAGCGACCTATGGCTACACCTTC.

This sequence joins TRBV30 and TRBJ2-7; either TRBD1 or TRBD2 may supply D (5 bases each). Germline CDR1 is GTSNPN and CDR2 is SVGIG (reference sequence). CDR3 size: 13 residues. The V gene lost 2 bases and the J gene lost 2 bases, with 10 bases spanning the gap. CDR3: CAWSKGRTYEQYF. The CDR3 DNA follows: TGTGCCTGGAGTAAGGGACGTACCTACGAGCAGTACTTC.

The genes are TRBV5-1 and TRBJ2-2; D gene unclear. Germline V gene sequence: CDR1 SGHRS, CDR2 YFSETQ. V lost 1 base to trimming and J lost 4 bases, with 5 bases between them. The CDR3 length is 13 residues. CDR3 in DNA: TGCGCCAGCAGCTTGTCGGCCACCGGGGAGCTGTTTTTT. This encodes CASSLSATGELFF.

The CDR3 DNA is TGTGCCAGCAGTCAGGGACTAGCGACCTCCAATGAGCAGTTCTTC. This codes for CASSQGLATSNEQFF. This chain uses TRBV27 with TRBJ2-1; 10 nucleotides match TRBD2. Germline trimming cut 5 bases from V and 6 bases from J; bases unmatched to any gene: 7. This CDR3 is 15 amino acids long. Germline V CDR1 and CDR2: MNHEY, SMNVEV (reference sequence).

J is TRBJ2-3 and V is TRBV6-5, with no clear D. The V and J ends lost 6 bases and 2 bases respectively, with 15 bases between them. Germline CDR1 and CDR2: MNHEY and SVGAGI. The CDR3 loop spans 15 amino acids. The CDR3 sequence is CASSYSGTLTDTQYF. The CDR3 nucleotides read TGTGCCAGCAGCTATTCAGGAACCCTCACAGATACGCAGTATTTT.

V gene TRBV5-4 combines with J gene TRBJ1-4; D perhaps matches TRBD1 (6 bases). Between the trimmed V and J ends, which lost 3 bases and 6 bases, there was a span of 12 bases. In germline, CDR1 is SGHNT, CDR2 YYREEE (reference sequence). The CDR3 spans 14 residues. CDR3: CASSSSGADEKLFF. Here the CDR3 DNA reads TGTGCCAGCAGCTCTTCAGGGGCGGATGAAAAACTGTTTTTT.

The genes are TRBV5-1 and TRBJ2-6, with D perhaps TRBD1 (6 bases). Germline-derived CDR1 and CDR2 are SGHRS and YFSETQ. Trimming removed 0 bases from V and 2 bases from J, with 12 bases in between. The CDR3 length is 17 residues. The CDR3 reads CASSLGQAPTGANVLTF. DNA for the CDR3: TGCGCCAGCAGCTTGGGACAGGCCCCGACTGGGGCCAACGTCCTGACTTTC. Full variable domain (remainder filled in from reference TRBV5-1 and TRBJ2-6): KAGVTQTPRYLIKTRGQQVTLSCSPISGHRSVSWYQQTPGQGLQFLFEYFSETQRNKGNFPGRFSGRQFSNSRSEMNVSTLELGDSALYLCASSLGQAPTGANVLTFGAGSRLTVL.